The 7 T cell receptor beta chains listed next were all sequenced from one sample in a study of blood T cell repertoires in COVID-19. The table came from immunoSEQ multiplex PCR; TCRdb's copy has only in-frame clones and leaves some out. The table lists around 140,000 clones, over 60% of them singletons. Sequencing was carried out using peripheral blood. The source is a man aged 50 to 60 with acute or convalescent COVID-19.

This sequence joins TRBV9 and TRBJ2-3; D gene unclear. Trimming took off 0 bases at V and 1 base at J, with 9 bases between the two ends. Germline CDR1 is SGDLS and CDR2 is YYNGEE. CDR3 length equals 15 residues. The DNA of the CDR3 is TGTGCCAGCAGCGTAGGAGCGATACGCACAGATACGCAGTATTTT. Amino acids: CASSVGAIRTDTQYF.

The V call is TRBV19, the J call TRBJ1-3; 8 bases fit TRBD1. After removal of 6 bases from V and 4 bases from J, the junction contained 11 bases not matched to a gene. CDR1 and CDR2 from the germline V gene are LNHDA and SQIVND (reference sequence). This CDR3 has 16 residues. The chain's CDR3 is CASSQSQGAEGNTIYF. CDR3 sequence (DNA): TGTGCCAGTAGCCAATCCCAGGGGGCGGAAGGAAACACCATATATTTT.

The CDR3 region has the DNA TGTGCCAGCAGTCCCCCGACAGCATACTATGGCTACACCTTC. It encodes CASSPPTAYYGYTF. This rearrangement joins TRBV2 to TRBJ1-2, with a possible D match to TRBD1 (5 bases). Germline loops: CDR1 SNHLY, CDR2 FYNNEI. V was cut by 5 bases and J by 3 bases, with 13 bases left in between. This CDR3 has 14 residues.

The chain links TRBV6-5 to TRBJ2-1; D gene uncertain. Looked up from germline, CDR1 is MNHEY and CDR2 is SVGAGI. This CDR3 has 12 residues. V lost 6 bases, J lost 7 bases, and 10 bases lay in between. In DNA form, the CDR3 reads TGTGCCAGCAGCAAAACACCTAATGAGCAGTTCTTC. Its translation is CASSKTPNEQFF.

The chain combines TRBV5-1 with TRBJ1-1, with 11 bases lining up with TRBD1. V trimming: 0 bases; J trimming: 1 base; junction bases outside the gene matches: 5. Germline-derived CDR1 and CDR2 are SGHRS and YFSETQ. CDR3 length: 17 residues. CDR3 in DNA: TGCGCCAGCAGCTTGGGGACAGGGGGCGCGTGGAACACTGAAGCTTTCTTT. Residues: CASSLGTGGAWNTEAFF.

This chain's CDR3 is CASRQSPRAVDTGELFF. The CDR3 region has the DNA TGTGCCAGCCGTCAGAGCCCCAGGGCTGTAGACACCGGGGAGCTGTTTTTT. The chain combines TRBV6-6 with TRBJ2-2, with a possible D match to TRBD1 (5 bases). V lost 8 bases, J lost 3 bases, and 22 bases lay in between. The CDR3 sequence is 17 residues long. Germline CDR1 MNHNY, CDR2 SVGAGI (reference sequence).

This chain uses TRBV13 with TRBJ1-2; 9 bases line up with TRBD1. Germline V gene lookup returns CDR1 PRHDT and CDR2 FYEKMQ (reference sequence). With V trimmed by 5 bases and J by 7 bases, 8 bases remained unmatched. The CDR3 sequence is 14 residues long. In DNA, the CDR3 is TGTGCCAGCAGCCGGGGACAGGGTCAGAGTGGCTACACCTTC. As protein: CASSRGQGQSGYTF.